This TCR beta chain was recovered during a study of shared clonotypes between healthy human individuals (TCRdb year 2020). Describing the broader study: The cohort comprised a couple of women and a few men aged 18 to 49 years. To increase sequencing depth and limit assay-specific biases, different laboratories used diverse techniques to prepare libraries and sequence TCR repertoires. To estimate repertoire size and how much clonotype sharing occurs between individuals, the study deeply sequenced the blood TCR repertoires of roughly 5 healthy adults. For each donor, CD4 naive and CD4 memory were each run on three plates, CD8 naive on two plates, and CD8 memory on one plate. Each donor's leukapheresis produced roughly between about 0.8 and 8.9 billion PBMCs. General conclusions and limits of the study: When a few donors were compared, the shared fraction of clonotypes was 5% to 6.5% for naive CD4, around 3.5% for naive CD8, roughly 2.5% for memory CD4, and 0.35% to 0.5% for memory CD8. Pairwise subsampling led to the expectation that sequencing depth would affect the degree of clonotype sharing among donors. Because the study included a small number of donors, the genetic and exposure-history diversity represented was limited. Compared with non-shared clonotypes, clonotypes shared by all four sorted-subset donors had higher generation probabilities. Naive subsets generally had larger estimated clonotype richness than memory subsets. Sampling was restricted to blood, and TCR repertoires in tissues likely differ from the TCR repertoires found in blood. Rarefaction of sorted-subset datasets indicated incomplete sequencing despite the large sequencing depth.

A note on this clone: The antigen it binds to is not known. The sample holds no much larger clone one base away, and base qualities are not on file.

CD8 naive samples consisted of CD45RO-negative cells that were positively selected for CCR7, yielding a CD45RA+CCR7+ population without TemRA cells. Donors were healthy HIV-negative adults with no recently reported acute infections or vaccinations. Every donor was a Caucasian adult residing in Nashville, Tennessee, USA. Blood was collected by leukapheresis, and PBMCs were isolated by Ficoll-Histopaque density gradient centrifugation and then cryopreserved in liquid nitrogen vapor phase. Analytical flow cytometry was used to check the purity and quantity of every magnetically sorted T cell population. Genomic DNA was isolated from every sorted fraction and measured by UV absorbance on a Nanodrop 2000c. The CDR3 goes from the cysteine to the phenylalanine over 13 residues. Only the CDR3 part of the read is kept: 39 bases, read in frame from the first base. The germline V gene sets CDR1 to KGHSH and CDR2 to LQKENI. The trim is 6 bases for V and 5 bases for J, with a gap of 14 bases between the germline ends.

TCR CDR3 regions were amplified from genomic DNA by multiplex PCR using the deep immunoSEQ assay. Extracted genomic DNA from each cell subset was spread evenly across all wells of several immunoSEQ 96-well plates, with each plate serving as a replicate. Each replicate PCR for sorted subsets received roughly 0.2 ug genomic DNA, equal to about 30,000 T cell genomes. Purified libraries were quantified with a Qubit 3.0 fluorometer, sized on a Bioanalyzer 2100, and re-quantified with the KAPA Library Quantification kit. Each immunoSEQ 96-well plate was sequenced on its own single-read 150-cycle Illumina NextSeq 550 flow cell. The published analysis was carried out like this. Because the immunoSEQ output held only junctional sequences and lacked quality scores, the filtering could not match the filtering applied to full-length reads. To assign V/J genes and CDR3, sequences were annotated using PyIR, a Python wrapper for IgBLAST v1.9, with IMGT germline references. Reads with weak V/J assignments (E-value above 1e-6), missing CDR3, stop codons, out-of-frame junctions, or ambiguous translated residues were removed. V3J clonotypes were defined by identical inferred V gene, J gene, and CDR3 amino acid sequence. The percentage overlap between two repertoires was calculated by dividing the number of shared unique clonotypes by the size of the smaller repertoire. Richness of each repertoire was evaluated using RTK rarefaction, the Chao1 estimator, and Recon v2.1 estimates of unobserved clonotypes. Generation probabilities for all TCRbeta clonotypes obtained by the gDNA method from a few donors were computed using OLGA. Drawn from immuneACCESS, this table holds only the in-frame rearrangements with V and J called that TCRdb kept. Clones are partly lost; checked studies trace under half to an unresolved V gene and leave the rest unexplained. V, J and clone size are taken as reported in that table, and D and trimming were inferred from the DNA itself. This sample has 1.5 million to 2.5 million clones in its table, and about 94% of those were observed once. The ten largest clones add up to 0.9% to 1.5% of the sample.

The TCR sequence derives from a man between 18 and 29 years old in good health. The material sequenced was naive CD8+ T cells sorted from blood. The cell subset or site tag for this specimen amounts to: CD45RA+CCR7+. The chain employs TRBV18 and TRBJ2-7, with TRBD2 as a weak D call on 6 bases. The CDR3 corresponds to CASSPGGGDEQYF. In nucleotides, the sequence is TGTGCCAGCTCCCCCGGGGGAGGAGACGAGCAGTACTTC.